The 13 T cell receptor beta chains presented below share a single source sample, sequenced in a study of blood T cells in healthy people across ages. Then a second PCR, running about 7 to 11 cycles, was carried out with a sample-barcoded 5' primer and a J-beta primer mix. TCRdb reprocessed the 5' RACE reads via MiXCR and lists one record per CDR3 protein. This sample has approximately 1.5 million distinct CDR3 sequences; roughly 43% occur once, and the top ten carry 4%. Sample: blood. These receptors originate from a woman aged 18 to 35 in good health.

The rearrangement uses TRBV9 and TRBJ2-1; 7 bases fit TRBD2. V was pared by 6 bases and J by 6 bases, with 6 bases of the junction left unmatched. The CDR3 has 13 residues. Looked up from germline, CDR1 is SGDLS and CDR2 is YYNGEE. The CDR3 region has the DNA TGTGCCAGCAAAGGGAGGGCCGGCAATGAGCAGTTCTTC. Translated, it gives CASKGRAGNEQFF. The full variable domain, rest sourced from reference TRBV9 and TRBJ2-1, is DSGVTQTPKHLITATGQRVTLRCSPRSGDLSVYWYQQSLDQGLQFLIQYYNGEERAKGNILERFSAQQFPDLHSELNLSSLELGDSALYFCASKGRAGNEQFFGPGTRLTVL.

The table lists this clonotype with a few counts. The chain joins TRBV5-1 to TRBJ2-1; D not resolved. Trimming removed 5 bases from V and 0 bases from J, with 15 bases in between. This CDR3 region has 16 residues. Germline V CDR1 and CDR2: SGHRS, YFSETQ. In nucleotides, the CDR3 is TGCGCCAGCAGGGTGTCAGGAACGAGCTCCTACAATGAGCAGTTCTTC. This encodes CASRVSGTSSYNEQFF.

The CDR3 is CSAIKQGGQETQYF. DNA for the CDR3: TGCAGTGCTATCAAACAGGGAGGGCAAGAGACCCAGTACTTC. The rearrangement links TRBV20-1 to TRBJ2-5; maybe TRBD2 (7 bases). The CDR3 is 14 amino acids. Germline V gene data show CDR1 as DFQATT and CDR2 as SNEGSKA (reference sequence). The germline V and J ends were trimmed by 4 bases and 2 bases, with 14 bases remaining between them.

This clonotype was recorded at least ten times. V is TRBV29-1 and J is TRBJ2-1; 7 bases align to TRBD1. The CDR3 is made up of 14 amino acids. Germline trimming cut 0 bases from V and 4 bases from J; bases unmatched to any gene: 3. Germline values: CDR1 SQVTM, CDR2 ANQGSEA. CDR3 sequence reads: CSVEDRGNYNEQFF. CDR3 nucleotides: TGCAGCGTTGAAGACAGGGGGAATTACAATGAGCAGTTCTTC.

J is TRBJ2-1 and V is TRBV6-9, with 13 bases fitting TRBD2. The CDR3 runs 20 residues. V was pared by 5 bases and J by 3 bases, with 16 bases of the junction left unmatched. Germline CDR1 MNHGY, CDR2 SVAAGI. The CDR3 protein is CASSPGLAGVHVAFYNEQFF. In DNA form, the CDR3 reads TGTGCCAGCAGTCCAGGACTAGCGGGAGTTCATGTCGCATTCTACAATGAGCAGTTCTTC.

The sample holds a few counts of this clonotype. This chain uses TRBV25-1 with TRBJ2-3; TRBD2 matches 11 bases. Germline values: CDR1 MGHDK, CDR2 SYGVNS. This CDR3 spans 18 amino acids. The J segment lost 7 bases and the V segment lost 4 bases, leaving 16 bases of the junction unmatched. The CDR3 coding sequence is TGTGCCAGCAGTGGAGTTTTTGGTCCGAGACTAGCGGGGAATACGCAGTATTTT. Translation: CASSGVFGPRLAGNTQYF.

V gene TRBV11-3 combines with J gene TRBJ1-1; tentative D call: TRBD1 (5 bases). V was clipped by 5 bases and J by 5 bases, with 12 bases between them. CDR3 length: 13 amino acids. Germline values: CDR1 SGHNT, CDR2 YENEEA. CDR3 DNA: TGTGCCAGCAGCGCAGGGACGAAAACTGAAGCTTTCTTT. It encodes CASSAGTKTEAFF.

This clonotype has only a few counts. CDR3 in DNA: TGTGCCAGTAGTCGAAACAGGGCCACTGAAGCTTTCTTT. This gives the protein CASSRNRATEAFF. The V gene is TRBV19, the J gene TRBJ1-1; possible D gene TRBD1, 6 bases. Germline V gives CDR1 LNHDA, CDR2 SQIVND (reference sequence). This CDR3 has 13 amino acids. V gave up 5 bases and J gave up 4 bases, with 11 bases separating them.

The rearrangement uses TRBV29-1 and TRBJ2-5; D is unclear. The J call may be wrong; the DNA end is better matched by TRBJ2-7. Per germline, CDR1 SQVTM and CDR2 ANQGSEA. The length of the CDR3 is 12 residues. The CDR3 DNA sequence: TGCAGCGTTGTTGAGCAGTCCTACGAGCAGTACTTC. Translated, it gives CSVVEQSYEQYF.

V is TRBV9 and J is TRBJ1-2, with D possibly TRBD1 on 5 matching bases. V lost 2 bases and J 4 bases, leaving 12 bases between the germline ends. The CDR3 totals 14 residues. The germline V gene encodes CDR1 SGDLS and CDR2 YYNGEE. Written as DNA, the CDR3 is TGTGCCAGCAGCGTTTCCAGGAGGGGCTATGGCTACACCTTC. Translation gives CASSVSRRGYGYTF.

A note on this clonotype: One end of the junction fails to match germline, which may point to a read error. The V gene is TRBV10-3, the J gene TRBJ2-1; D might be TRBD2 (5 bases). CDR3 length: 15 amino acids. The germline CDR1 and CDR2 sequences are ENHRY and SYGVKD. The CDR3 DNA reads as TGTGTCATCAGTGAGTTGAGAGGGTCATACAATGAGCAGTTCTTC. Protein: CVISELRGSYNEQFF.

V gene TRBV19 combines with J gene TRBJ2-2; TRBD2 matches at 12 bases. There are 18 residues in the CDR3. In germline, CDR1 is LNHDA, CDR2 SQIVND (reference sequence). Unmatched junction bases numbered 11, after V lost 5 bases and J lost 4 bases. The CDR3 protein is CASSLRLAGAVSTGELFF. The CDR3 DNA is TGTGCCAGTAGTCTGAGACTAGCGGGGGCCGTTAGCACCGGGGAGCTGTTTTTT.

This chain links TRBV5-6 with TRBJ2-2; D gene uncertain. Deletions cut 0 bases from V and 4 bases from J, with 10 bases between. This CDR3 is 15 amino acids long. Germline loops: CDR1 SGHDT, CDR2 YYEEEE. The DNA of the CDR3 is TGTGCCAGCAGCTTGGCCCACATCAGCACCGGGGAGCTGTTTTTT. Its protein is CASSLAHISTGELFF.